These T cell receptor beta chains were read from a single sample in a study of cytomegalovirus exposure and HLA in healthy donors. Repertoires were generated with immunoSEQ multiplex PCR, while TCRdb's copy carries only in-frame clones and drops some. The sample lists 87,000 or so clones, around 8% occurring once. Sequencing input: PBMCs. These receptors were obtained from a man aged 50 to 59 in good health and CMV-seronegative. Each CDR3 is given with its conserved first and last residue. Size is omitted from some rows. Given values are once, few, many or a class for expanded clones.

V	size	J	CDR3
TRBV2	few	TRBJ2-3	CASSFQGTDTQYF
TRBV5-1	.	TRBJ1-2	CASSTGNRANYGYTF
TRBV5-4	.	TRBJ2-1	CASSTTGTSYNEQFF
TRBV4-3	.	TRBJ1-2	CASSRGTEGAYTF
TRBV30	.	TRBJ1-6	CAWSVEKNRSPLHF
TRBV4-1	.	TRBJ2-5	CASSQGEGPPQETQYF
TRBV2	many	TRBJ2-7	CASSEDPQGSYEQYF
TRBV9	.	TRBJ1-5	CASSVEGVDQPQHF
TRBV5-1	.	TRBJ2-2	CASSRDSGSRPGELFF
TRBV6-5	.	TRBJ1-6	CASSYSDNSYNSPLHF
TRBV28	.	TRBJ2-2	CASSFTGGFANTGELFF
TRBV28	few	TRBJ2-1	CASSPPWAGGYNEQFF
TRBV27	few	TRBJ2-7	CASSFQTGSYEQYF
TRBV2	few	TRBJ2-7	CASSVTGALRAEQYF
TRBV10-3	.	TRBJ2-1	CAISARTGRDEQFF
TRBV7-9	.	TRBJ2-3	CASSLGGASTDTQYF
TRBV6-6	few	TRBJ1-4	CASRTGGASEKLFF
TRBV6-1	few	TRBJ2-5	CASGRRGVPQETQYF
TRBV28	.	TRBJ1-3	CASSFTTGGNTIYF
TRBV19	.	TRBJ2-7	CASSIEGSSSTYEQYF
TRBV5-6	.	TRBJ2-7	CASSPGGAHEHSF
TRBV5-6	.	TRBJ2-6	CASSLPGQGIFGANVLTF
TRBV6-5	few	TRBJ2-5	CASSRTSGQETQYF
TRBV29-1	few	TRBJ1-4	CSATGLANEKLFF
TRBV6-5	few	TRBJ2-6	CASSLGESGANVLTF
TRBV5-6	.	TRBJ2-7	CASNPGGSYEQYF
TRBV7-2	.	TRBJ2-1	CASSLAAGGRTEQFF
TRBV6-5	.	TRBJ1-2	CASSLRGGVNYGYTF
TRBV9	few	TRBJ2-2	CASSGLWGDHTGELFF
TRBV2	.	TRBJ1-6	CATLNSPVGNSPLHF
TRBV29-1	.	TRBJ1-2	CSVAAFGTAVGYTF
TRBV23-1	few	TRBJ1-6	CASSQQDRRDSPLHF
TRBV21-1	few	TRBJ1-5	CASSKGRRYSNQPQHF
TRBV19	few	TRBJ2-3	CASTADRATDTQYF
TRBV5-6	.	TRBJ1-6	CASSLANRDRGSSPLHF
TRBV6-6	.	TRBJ1-2	CASSSPGQGKYGYTF
TRBV27	few	TRBJ2-1	CASSAGTRNEQFF
TRBV25-1	.	TRBJ1-3	CASSGPSIQGSGNTIYF
TRBV30	few	TRBJ2-1	CACRLAGGAFF
TRBV2	.	TRBJ1-4	CASSAYTGTGGEKLFF
TRBV28	few	TRBJ2-7	CASMTPRIGEQYF
TRBV30	few	TRBJ1-5	CAWGGQGGNQPQHF
TRBV7-7	few	TRBJ2-7	CASSLTGAGEQYF
TRBV23-1	few	TRBJ2-2	CASSPQTAAVLAEVIGELFF
TRBV6-6	.	TRBJ2-7	CASSSQAYEQYF
TRBV2	few	TRBJ1-6	CASSLDRGSSPLHF
TRBV27	.	TRBJ1-1	CASSFIGAEAFF
TRBV5-4	.	TRBJ2-3	CASSLAGASGVDTQYF
TRBV5-1	few	TRBJ2-1	CASSPRTPGGYNNEQFF
TRBV18	few	TRBJ1-3	CASSPQQLSGNTIYF
TRBV6-5	.	TRBJ2-5	CASSYLAGTQETQYF
TRBV6-5	.	TRBJ1-2	CASSYGRAGWGYTF
TRBV27	few	TRBJ2-7	CASMWAGASYEQYF